This T cell receptor beta chain was documented in a study of blood T cells in healthy people across ages (dated by TCRdb to about 2015). Turning to the overall study: Template switching captured roughly one uniquely barcoded TCR beta cDNA molecule per two T cells in model experiments. For two donors (one aged 18 to 29 and one aged 80 or older), the study analyzed two additional independent replicas of 1 million unique cDNA reads from the same blood draw. Donors were grouped into four age groups: young (average approximately 16 years), middle-aged (around 39), aged (around 60) and long-lived (about 89). To avoid experimental bias, donors of different ages were spread randomly across the sequencing lanes. Using deep sequencing normalized with unique cDNA molecular identifiers, the study measured how TCR beta repertoire diversity changes with age. What the authors observed across the whole study: Since profiling was done on bulk unsorted PBMCs, naive and antigen-experienced compartments could not be conclusively compared. Compared with the aged group, the long-lived group had more naive CD4+ T cells, fewer expanded clones and increased TCR diversity, a pattern suggesting age selection. Estimates of total diversity based on one million sequenced T cells were regarded as lower bounds and as underestimates. Observed TCR beta diversity per million T cells fell roughly linearly with age, and a significant reduction was already apparent by age roughly 40. Because donor CMV infection status was unknown, age-related changes in expanded clonotypes were potentially confounded. Observed TCR beta diversity correlated strongly with the percentage of naive T cells measured by flow cytometry.

For this clonotype: Its recognized antigen is unknown. The input lacks base qualities; no much larger clone sits a single base away.

Inclusive of the bounding cysteine and phenylalanine, the CDR3 is 13 residues long. Only the CDR3 portion is preserved as DNA: 39 bases, with reading frame beginning at the first base. Cut back by 2 bases and 5 bases, the V and J ends lie 8 bases apart. CDR1 is given as LNHNV and CDR2 as YYDKDF, both from the germline V gene (reference sequence). Systemically healthy Caucasian individuals from Russia, 35 to 50 in total and aged about 6 to 100 years, were included as donors. Roughly 10 milliliters of peripheral blood were drawn from each donor into EDTA-treated Vacutainer tubes. PBMCs were isolated by Ficoll-Paque density-gradient centrifugation, with at least 6 million obtained per sample. Trizol reagent was used to extract total RNA from PBMCs, with at least 5.5 micrograms per sample. Naive CD45RAhigh/CD27high T cell percentages were measured by flow cytometry on a PBMC aliquot from every donor.

The library was made by 5' RACE. TCRdb records Illumina HiSeq 2500 as the sequencer. A second about 7 to 11 cycle PCR used a sample-barcoded 5' primer and a J-beta primer mix. A unique molecular identifier was introduced onto each TCR beta cDNA molecule by a template-switch 5' adaptor carrying 12 random nucleotides. Each sample yielded at least 3 million CDR3-containing paired-end reads. All of the RNA was converted into first-strand cDNA using the Mint cDNA synthesis kit, with a TRBC-specific oligonucleotide serving as the primer. Following uracil-DNA glycosylase treatment, all cDNA underwent a first 18-cycle PCR with the universal primers M1SS and BC2_uni_R. The published analysis was carried out like this. Each sample was normalized by randomly selecting 1 million high-quality reads, each carrying a distinct molecular identifier. Instead of being binned into consensus sequences, reads with shared molecular identifiers were discarded. MiTCR, with a Q25 quality threshold and the strictest error-elimination algorithm, was used for CDR3 identification, clonotype clustering and error correction. A nonparametric unseen species model with Euler transformation was used to estimate lower-bound total TCR beta diversity. TCRdb reran the public reads through fastp at Q25 and MiXCR, keeping productive beta chains. Each entry is one CDR3 protein sequence, shown with its most common DNA and genes. The V and J calls and clone size come from TCRdb's table, not from the authors' own analysis. In this sample the table shows about 770,000 distinct CDR3 sequences, 40% to 50% of which occur a single time. Together, the top ten hold nearly 20% of the sample.

The sequence joins TRBV15 to TRBJ2-3; the D gene cannot be named for sure. The sample was blood. The origin of this receptor is a man in his 60s in good health. The DNA reads TGTGCCACCAGCAGATTCAACATAGATACGCAGTATTTT. It encodes CATSRFNIDTQYF.